A single sample gave rise to the 31 T cell receptor beta chains below, sequenced in a study of spatial heterogeneity in lung cancer. Study-wide results and limits: Counts that tracked tumor mutation counts were those of expanded intratumoral alpha and beta TCRs.

Which antigens these TCRs recognize remains unknown. TCRdb re-called the 5' RACE reads through MiXCR, storing one row per CDR3 protein. The sample holds approximately 15,000 distinct CDR3 sequences, approximately 6.2% seen once. Time point noted: sample taken at primary tumor resection. Material: lung tumor tissue, obtained at surgery. The receptor set was obtained from a male donor with early-stage non-small cell lung cancer.

Ten or more counts support this clonotype. The rearrangement links TRBV7-7 to TRBJ2-1; 9 positions agree with TRBD1. Per germline, CDR1 SSHAT and CDR2 FNYEAQ (reference sequence). Trimming cost V 5 bases and J 9 bases; bases outside gene matches: 8. The CDR3 covers 14 residues. The CDR3 DNA is TGTGCCAGCAGCCCAGGACAGGGGATGATTGAGCAGTTCTTC. It encodes CASSPGQGMIEQFF.

This clonotype came up many times. The chain has TRBV12-3 or TRBV12-4 and TRBJ2-3, with 7 nucleotides matching TRBD2. V shed 5 bases, J shed 5 bases, and the junction held 13 bases outside the gene matches. The length of the CDR3 is 16 residues. The CDR3 reads CASSPRGAGTGDTQYF. The DNA of the CDR3 is TGTGCCAGCAGTCCCCGTGGAGCGGGAACCGGAGATACGCAGTATTTT.

This clonotype was picked up many times. The CDR3 loop is CASSYGISETQYF. CDR3 nucleotides: TGTGCCAGCAGCTACGGGATTAGCGAGACCCAGTACTTC. This chain joins TRBV9 and TRBJ2-5; the D gene is possibly TRBD2 (5 bases). Germline lookup yields CDR1 SGDLS and CDR2 YYNGEE. CDR3 length: 13 amino acids. V was pared by 4 bases and J by 5 bases, with 12 bases between.

By share of the sample, this clonotype is medium-sized. The J gene is TRBJ1-1, the V gene TRBV7-6, with 9 nucleotides matching TRBD1. The CDR3 covers 15 residues. With 5 bases clipped from V and 0 bases from J, the junction kept 4 bases outside the gene matches. Germline V gene sequence: CDR1 SGHVS, CDR2 FNYEAQ. CDR3 nucleotides: TGTGCCAGCAGCCCGGGACAGGGATTGAACACTGAAGCTTTCTTT. This codes for CASSPGQGLNTEAFF.

This clonotype appeared many times. This sequence joins TRBV27 and TRBJ1-1; possibly TRBD1 for D (6 bases). Germline V gene sequence: CDR1 MNHEY, CDR2 SMNVEV (reference sequence). There are 17 residues in the CDR3. Between the trimmed V and J ends, which lost 6 bases and 4 bases, there was a span of 24 bases. CDR3 bases: TGTGCCAGCAGGCTTACCCCCGGTGGAGGGGGTGCCACTGAAGCTTTCTTT. It codes for CASRLTPGGGGATEAFF.

Judged by abundance, this clonotype is medium-sized. V and J are TRBV6-6 and TRBJ1-6; 9 bases fit TRBD1. The CDR3 extends over 14 amino acids. J lost 7 bases, V lost 6 bases, and 4 bases had no gene match. CDR1 MNHNY and CDR2 SVGAGI come from the germline V gene (reference sequence). This chain's CDR3 is CASSRDRANSPLHF. The CDR3 bases are TGTGCCAGCAGCCGGGACAGGGCAAATTCACCCCTCCACTTT.

V usage is TRBV10-1 and J usage is TRBJ2-7; 13 bases agree with TRBD2. CDR1 and CDR2 (germline): WNHNN, SYGVQD (reference sequence). The J segment lost 4 bases and the V segment lost 4 bases, leaving 1 base of the junction unmatched. The CDR3 loop spans 14 amino acids. The CDR3 bases are TGCGCCAGCAGTGGGACTAGCGGGAGTTACGAGCAGTACTTC. This encodes CASSGTSGSYEQYF.

This clonotype was detected ten times or more. V is TRBV4-2 and J is TRBJ2-3; 12 bases line up with TRBD2. There are 15 residues in the CDR3. The trim removed 5 bases at V and 5 bases at J, leaving 5 bases unmatched. Germline V gene lookup returns CDR1 LGHNA and CDR2 YNFKEQ. CDR3 sequence: CASSLRLAGVDTQYF. The DNA of the CDR3 is TGTGCCAGCAGCTTAAGACTAGCGGGAGTAGATACGCAGTATTTT.

This clonotype was found many times. The chain couples TRBV5-1 to TRBJ2-3; 11 nucleotides match TRBD1. The CDR3 extends over 14 amino acids. Germline V gene lookup returns CDR1 SGHRS and CDR2 YFSETQ. With V trimmed by 4 bases and J by 5 bases, 3 bases remained unmatched. The DNA of the CDR3 is TGCGCCAGCAGCCTAGGGACAGGGGGAGATACGCAGTATTTT. Its protein product is CASSLGTGGDTQYF.

This clonotype was seen repeatedly, ten times or more. This chain connects TRBV20-1 to TRBJ2-6; the match to TRBD2 covers 9 bases. With 1 base clipped from V and 4 bases from J, the junction kept 11 bases outside the gene matches. CDR1 is DFQATT, CDR2 SNEGSKA, per germline (reference sequence). The CDR3 runs 18 residues. CDR3 in DNA: TGCAGTGCTAGAGCCCCGGGCCTAGCGGGAAGAGGGGCCAACGTCCTGACTTTC. Translated: CSARAPGLAGRGANVLTF.

This clonotype was seen many times. The chain uses TRBV11-2 and TRBJ1-1; D is undetermined. This CDR3 contains 15 residues. V lost 4 bases and J 0 bases, leaving 12 bases between the germline ends. Germline V gives CDR1 SGHAT, CDR2 FQNNGV. The CDR3 nucleotides are TGTGCCAGCAGCTCGTGGACTCTCATGAACACTGAAGCTTTCTTT. It codes for CASSSWTLMNTEAFF.

This clonotype has at least ten counts. The chain combines TRBV6-6 with TRBJ1-2; TRBD1 matches 7 bases. V was pared by 6 bases and J by 4 bases, with 5 bases of the junction left unmatched. Germline CDR1 reads MNHNY; CDR2 reads SVGAGI (reference sequence). The CDR3 has 13 amino acids. The CDR3 protein is CASRSGTAYGYTF. CDR3 in DNA: TGTGCCAGCAGGTCCGGGACAGCCTATGGCTACACCTTC.

This clonotype came up many times. The chain links TRBV28 to TRBJ2-7; the match to TRBD2 covers 9 bases. From germline, CDR1 is MDHEN and CDR2 SYDVKM. The CDR3 spans 15 residues. Trimming removed 6 bases from V and 0 bases from J; junction bases left unmatched: 6. CDR3 DNA: TGTGCCAGCAGGAGACTAGCGGAGAGCTCCTACGAGCAGTACTTC. Amino acids: CASRRLAESSYEQYF.

This clonotype showed up many times. The chain has TRBV6-1 and TRBJ2-7, with 7 bases matching TRBD1. The germline gives CDR1 MNHNS, CDR2 SASEGT. CDR3 size: 13 residues. The V segment lost 5 bases and the J segment 2 bases; nucleotides outside the gene matches: 3. CDR3 amino acids: CASSNRGPYEQYF. CDR3 in DNA: TGTGCCAGCAGTAACAGGGGCCCCTACGAGCAGTACTTC.

This clonotype qualifies as large. The chain employs TRBV28 and TRBJ2-7; D might be TRBD1 (6 bases). V was trimmed by 2 bases and J by 5 bases, leaving 7 bases between them. CDR1 is MDHEN, CDR2 SYDVKM, per germline. This CDR3 contains 12 residues. In DNA, the CDR3 is TGTGCCAGCAGTTTAAGGGGGAACGAGCAGTACTTC. Translated: CASSLRGNEQYF.

The V call is TRBV7-9, the J call TRBJ1-3, with D perhaps TRBD1 (5 bases). V lost 6 bases, J lost 0 bases, and 9 bases lay in between. Germline V gene lookup returns CDR1 SEHNR and CDR2 FQNEAQ (reference sequence). The length of the CDR3 is 14 residues. DNA for the CDR3: TGTGCCAGCAGTCCAGGGAGCTCTGGAAACACCATATATTTT. It is translated as CASSPGSSGNTIYF. The variable domain in full, with the rest retrieved from reference TRBV7-9 and TRBJ1-3, is DTGVSQNPRHKITKRGQNVTFRCDPISEHNRLYWYRQTLGQGPEFLTYFQNEAQLEKSRLLSDRFSAERPKGSFSTLEIQRTEQGDSAMYLCASSPGSSGNTIYFGEGSWLTVV.

This clonotype was counted between two and nine times. V gene TRBV7-6 combines with J gene TRBJ2-5, with 13 bases lining up with TRBD2. CDR3 length equals 16 residues. V was pared by 4 bases and J by 5 bases, with 7 bases of the junction left unmatched. The germline CDR1 and CDR2 sequences are SGHVS and FNYEAQ. In DNA form, the CDR3 reads TGTGCCAGCAGCTCAACTAGCGGGGGGGCTCGGGAGACCCAGTACTTC. It encodes CASSSTSGGARETQYF. Complete variable domain (other parts from reference TRBV7-6 and TRBJ2-5): GAGVSQSPRYKVTKRGQDVALRCDPISGHVSLYWYRQALGQGPEFLTYFNYEAQQDKSGLPNDRFSAERPEGSISTLTIQRTEQRDSAMYRCASSSTSGGARETQYFGPGTRLLVL.

This clonotype was observed at least ten times. The rearrangement links TRBV12-3 or TRBV12-4 to TRBJ2-1; maybe TRBD1 (6 bases). Trimming took off 4 bases at V and 7 bases at J, with 11 bases between the two ends. The CDR3 consists of 13 residues. CDR3 coding DNA: TGTGCCAGCAGTTCACATACAGGGAATGAGCAGTTCTTC. This encodes CASSSHTGNEQFF.

This clonotype was counted ten times or more. The genes are TRBV14 and TRBJ2-2, with TRBD2 matching 7 bases. Germline loops: CDR1 SGHDN, CDR2 FVKESK. CDR3 length: 14 residues. The V and J ends lost 6 bases and 2 bases, in that order; junction bases with no gene match: 3. CDR3 sequence (DNA): TGTGCCAGCAGACGGGACTACAACACCGGGGAGCTGTTTTTT. Residues: CASRRDYNTGELFF.

This clonotype was seen a few times. The gene calls are TRBV4-3 and TRBJ1-2; the match to TRBD1 covers 8 bases. With V trimmed by 3 bases and J by 0 bases, 9 bases remained unmatched. CDR1 LGHNA and CDR2 YSLEER come from the germline V gene. This CDR3 has 17 residues. CDR3 in DNA: TGCGCCAGCAGCCAGGCAGCTGACAGGGGAACTAACTATGGCTACACCTTC. Its translation is CASSQAADRGTNYGYTF.

This clonotype has a count of ten or more. V usage is TRBV12-3 or TRBV12-4 and J usage is TRBJ2-3, with D maybe TRBD2 (5 bases). The CDR3 loop spans 14 amino acids. V was cut by 0 bases and J by 9 bases, with 13 bases left in between. The CDR3 sequence: CASSLADPPGTQYF. DNA of the CDR3: TGTGCCAGCAGTTTAGCGGATCCACCGGGGACGCAGTATTTT.

In its sample, this clonotype was seen many times. This chain connects TRBV10-2 to TRBJ1-5; possible D gene TRBD1, 5 bases. V was cut by 6 bases and J by 6 bases, with 12 bases left in between. Germline V gene lookup returns CDR1 WSHSY and CDR2 SAAADI. This CDR3 has 13 residues. CDR3 in amino acids: CASRGEGSQPQHF. As DNA, the CDR3 is TGCGCCAGCAGAGGCGAGGGGAGTCAGCCCCAGCATTTT.

This clonotype is labeled medium-sized (0.01 to 0.1%). The J gene is TRBJ2-1, the V gene TRBV29-1; 8 positions match TRBD1. The CDR3 extends over 15 amino acids. V shed 7 bases and J 6 bases; nucleotides not matched to a gene: 14. Looked up from germline, CDR1 is SQVTM and CDR2 is ANQGSEA. The CDR3 DNA is TGCAGCGCCATCCCCCCCGGACAGGGCATCAATGAGCAGTTCTTC. It codes for CSAIPPGQGINEQFF.

The chain is built from TRBV28 and TRBJ1-2; D possibly corresponds to TRBD1 (6 bases). The V gene lost 5 bases and the J gene lost 6 bases, with 19 bases spanning the gap. Germline lookup yields CDR1 MDHEN and CDR2 SYDVKM. The CDR3 totals 15 residues. CDR3 region: CASSGSTGSLDGYTF. The DNA for the CDR3 is TGTGCCAGCAGTGGAAGCACAGGGAGTCTCGATGGCTACACCTTC.

This clonotype was detected ten times or more. The chain has TRBV27 and TRBJ2-7; a weak D match, TRBD1 (5 bases). Germline CDR1 and CDR2: MNHEY and SMNVEV (reference sequence). This CDR3 has 14 amino acids. V shed 1 base and J shed 3 bases, with 10 bases lying between them. CDR3 amino acids: CASSLYDSYYEQYF. CDR3 coding DNA: TGTGCCAGCAGTTTATACGACAGTTACTACGAGCAGTACTTC.

In this sample, this clonotype turned up a few times. This chain joins TRBV7-6 and TRBJ2-5; 7 bases fit TRBD2. Trimming at V came to 5 bases and at J to 1 base, leaving 10 bases not matched to a gene. This CDR3 has 16 amino acids. The germline CDR1 and CDR2 sequences are SGHVS and FNYEAQ. The CDR3, as DNA: TGTGCCAGCAGCCTTACCGGGACTACAAGCCAAGAGACCCAGTACTTC. Its protein is CASSLTGTTSQETQYF.

In this sample, this clonotype turned up many times. The chain joins TRBV2 to TRBJ2-1, with no clear D. The ends were cut back, 7 bases at V and 6 bases at J, with 10 bases in the middle. Per the germline V gene, CDR1 is SNHLY and CDR2 is FYNNEI. The CDR3 contains 12 residues. For the CDR3, the DNA is TGTGCCAGCAACGCCCGCCGCAATGAGCAGTTCTTC. Amino acids: CASNARRNEQFF. The full variable domain, with the rest looked up from reference TRBV2 and TRBJ2-1, is EPEVTQTPSHQVTQMGQEVILRCVPISNHLYFYWYRQILGQKVEFLVSFYNNEISEKSEIFDDQFSVERPDGSNFTLKIRSTKLEDSAMYFCASNARRNEQFFGPGTRLTVL.

This clonotype showed up many times. The V call is TRBV5-6, the J call TRBJ2-1; D remains ambiguous. The CDR3 runs 13 residues. Trimming took off 4 bases at V and 9 bases at J, with 14 bases between the two ends. The germline CDR1 and CDR2 sequences are SGHDT and YYEEEE. CDR3 residues: CASSLRPDGEQFF. The CDR3 bases are TGTGCCAGCAGCCTCCGACCGGACGGTGAGCAGTTCTTC.

This clonotype appeared many times. The chain is built from TRBV20-1 and TRBJ2-1, with 7 bases matching TRBD2. Germline loops: CDR1 DFQATT, CDR2 SNEGSKA (reference sequence). Trimming cost V 6 bases and J 8 bases; bases outside gene matches: 16. The CDR3 consists of 15 residues. The CDR3 DNA follows: TGCAGTGCATGTTGGACTAGGTCAAATTCGGATGAGCAGTTCTTC. It codes for CSACWTRSNSDEQFF.

This clonotype showed up many times. The V gene is TRBV20-1, the J gene TRBJ1-1, with D unresolved. The germline V gene encodes CDR1 DFQATT and CDR2 SNEGSKA (reference sequence). V shed 6 bases and J shed 6 bases, with 17 bases lying between them. This CDR3 spans 13 amino acids. The DNA for the CDR3 is TGCAGTGCCCTTGGGGAGGTCGGGGCTGAAGCTTTCTTT. Its protein product is CSALGEVGAEAFF.

This clonotype has ten or more counts. V and J are TRBV14 and TRBJ1-1; the D is unclear. This CDR3 comprises 14 residues. The ends were cut back, 1 base at V and 5 bases at J, with 11 bases in the middle. The germline V gene encodes CDR1 SGHDN and CDR2 FVKESK. The CDR3 DNA sequence: TGTGCCAGCAGCCAAGCCGGGAAGTGGACTGAAGCTTTCTTT. Its protein is CASSQAGKWTEAFF.